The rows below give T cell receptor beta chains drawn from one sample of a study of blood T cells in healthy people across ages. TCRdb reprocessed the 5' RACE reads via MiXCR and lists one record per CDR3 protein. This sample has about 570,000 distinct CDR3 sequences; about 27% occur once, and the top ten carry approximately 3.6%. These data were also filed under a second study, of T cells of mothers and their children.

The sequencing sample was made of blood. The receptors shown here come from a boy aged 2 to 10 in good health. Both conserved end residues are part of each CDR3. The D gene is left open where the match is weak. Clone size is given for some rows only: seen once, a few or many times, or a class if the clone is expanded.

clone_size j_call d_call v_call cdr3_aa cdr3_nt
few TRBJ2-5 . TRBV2 CASSDLLDIQETQYF TGTGCCAGCAGTGACCTACTAGACATCCAAGAGACCCAGTACTTC
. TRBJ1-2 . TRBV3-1 CASSQGPRVYGYTF TGTGCCAGCAGCCAAGGACCCCGGGTCTATGGCTACACCTTC
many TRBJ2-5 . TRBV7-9 CASSLVAGKETQYF TGTGCCAGCAGCTTAGTGGCGGGGAAAGAGACCCAGTACTTC
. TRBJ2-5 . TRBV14 CASSLGVGAPYQETQYF TGTGCCAGCAGCTTGGGAGTGGGGGCTCCGTACCAAGAGACCCAGTACTTC
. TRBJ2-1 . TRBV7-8 CASSFGRESEQFF TGTGCCAGCAGCTTCGGCAGAGAGTCTGAGCAGTTCTTC
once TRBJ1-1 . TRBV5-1 CASTRGDTDTEAFF TGCGCCAGCACCCGGGGGGATACCGATACTGAAGCTTTCTTT
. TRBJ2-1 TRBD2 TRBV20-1 CSAPGTNNYNEQFF TGCAGTGCTCCCGGGACTAACAACTACAATGAGCAGTTCTTC
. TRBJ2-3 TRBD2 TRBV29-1 CSVVGGLSTDTQYF TGCAGCGTTGTGGGGGGACTAAGCACAGATACGCAGTATTTT
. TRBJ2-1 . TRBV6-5 CASTDQGRAAFDEQFF TGTGCCAGCACCGACCAGGGGCGAGCCGCCTTCGATGAGCAGTTCTTC
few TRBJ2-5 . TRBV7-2 CASSLSGGRAQYF TGTGCCAGCAGCTTAAGTGGGGGAAGGGCCCAGTACTTC
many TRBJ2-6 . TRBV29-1 CSVGYSGANVLTF TGCAGCGTTGGTTACTCTGGGGCCAACGTCCTGACTTTC
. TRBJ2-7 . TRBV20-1 CSAPQGHEQYF TGCAGTGCTCCCCAAGGGCACGAGCAGTACTTC
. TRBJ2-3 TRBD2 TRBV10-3 CAIRPGTSAISTDTQYF TGTGCCATCAGACCCGGGACTAGCGCCATCAGCACAGATACGCAGTATTTT
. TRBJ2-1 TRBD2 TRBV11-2 CASSFFATSGRAWTNEQFF TGTGCCAGCAGCTTTTTCGCGACTAGCGGGAGGGCCTGGACCAATGAGCAGTTCTTC
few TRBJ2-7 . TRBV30 CAWTDSSYEQYF TGTGCCTGGACCGACAGCTCCTACGAGCAGTACTTC
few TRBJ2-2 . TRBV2 CASRGTYLNGELFF TGTGCCAGCAGAGGGACCTATCTTAACGGGGAGCTGTTTTTT
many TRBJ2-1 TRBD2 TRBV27 CASSLRSGGLGNEQFF TGTGCCAGCAGTTTACGGTCCGGGGGGTTAGGCAATGAGCAGTTCTTC
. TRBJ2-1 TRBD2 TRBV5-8 CASSLERLASYNEQFF TGTGCCAGCAGCTTGGAAAGACTAGCGTCCTACAATGAGCAGTTCTTC
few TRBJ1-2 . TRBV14 CASSRGSYGYTF TGTGCCAGCAGCCGGGGCAGTTATGGCTACACCTTC